These 11 T cell receptor beta chains came from one sample sequenced in a study of OX40 agonist ivuxolimab in advanced cancers. The data were produced by immunoSEQ multiplex PCR, yet TCRdb's version contains in-frame clones alone and is incomplete. The sample shows around 72,000 clones, roughly 84% of them seen only once. Sequenced here: CD4+ or CD8+ T cells sorted from blood, sampled in a trial of the OX40 agonist ivuxolimab. These receptors were obtained from an adult with an advanced solid tumor such as melanoma, head and neck, liver or kidney cancer.

The J gene is TRBJ2-3, the V gene TRBV2; TRBD1 or TRBD2 may be the D gene (5 bases each). Germline V gene data show CDR1 as SNHLY and CDR2 as FYNNEI. V lost 5 bases to trimming and J lost 3 bases, with 18 bases between them. This CDR3 region has 16 residues. CDR3 sequence (DNA): TGTGCCAGCAGTTTATTCTCCGGAGAGGGGACAGATACGCAGTATTTT. Protein: CASSLFSGEGTDTQYF.

The chain joins TRBV5-4 to TRBJ2-5; 7 positions match TRBD1. The CDR3 totals 16 residues. Germline-derived CDR1 and CDR2 are SGHNT and YYREEE (reference sequence). V dropped 2 bases and J dropped 4; count of bases not matched to a gene: 11. In nucleotides, the CDR3 is TGTGCCAGCAGCTTACCGGGACAGACCTTTCCAGAGACCCAGTACTTC. Residues: CASSLPGQTFPETQYF.

This clone showed up just once. The gene calls are TRBV28 and TRBJ2-3, with 8 bases aligning to TRBD2. With V trimmed by 6 bases and J by 0 bases, 14 bases remained unmatched. This CDR3 contains 18 residues. CDR1 is MDHEN and CDR2 is SYDVKM in the germline V gene. The CDR3 coding sequence is TGTGCCAGCAGCCTCAACCCCAGCGGGAGACTTAGCACAGATACGCAGTATTTT. Its protein is CASSLNPSGRLSTDTQYF.

The V gene is TRBV7-2, the J gene TRBJ2-7, with TRBD2 matching over 7 bases. The junction had 5 bases not matched to a gene; V was cut back by 3 bases and J by 3 bases. Germline V gene lookup returns CDR1 SGHTA and CDR2 FQGNSA. This CDR3 comprises 14 residues. The CDR3 bases are TGTGCCAGCAGCTTGGCTAGCGGAGGCTACGAGCAGTACTTC. Its protein is CASSLASGGYEQYF.

The chain combines TRBV5-1 with TRBJ2-2; TRBD2 matches 7 bases. The germline V gene encodes CDR1 SGHRS and CDR2 YFSETQ. The junction had 5 bases not matched to a gene; V was cut back by 2 bases and J by 4 bases. This CDR3 has 15 amino acids. The CDR3 here is CASSLAGQTTGELFF. The CDR3 region has the DNA TGCGCCAGCAGCTTAGCGGGGCAAACCACCGGGGAGCTGTTTTTT.

This rearrangement joins TRBV6-4 to TRBJ1-1; TRBD1 agrees at 11 bases. V gave up 5 bases and J gave up 0 bases; unmatched junction bases: 8. The CDR3 has 17 residues. Germline V lookup: CDR1 MRHNA, CDR2 SNTAGT. CDR3 in DNA: TGTGCCAGCAGTAAAGGACAGGGGGCCCTCATGAACACTGAAGCTTTCTTT. Amino acids: CASSKGQGALMNTEAFF.

In nucleotides, the CDR3 is TGTGCCAGTAGTGCCGGGACACAAAGCACAGATACGCAGTATTTT. Translated: CASSAGTQSTDTQYF. The rearrangement joins TRBV19 to TRBJ2-3; tentatively, D is TRBD1 (6 bases). The CDR3 sequence is 15 residues long. The germline V gene encodes CDR1 LNHDA and CDR2 SQIVND (reference sequence). Trimming removed 5 bases from V and 0 bases from J, with 12 bases in between. The whole variable domain, filled in from reference TRBV19 and TRBJ2-3, reads DGGITQSPKYLFRKEGQNVTLSCEQNLNHDAMYWYRQDPGQGLRLIYYSQIVNDFQKGDIAEGYSVSREKKESFPLTVTSAQKNPTAFYLCASSAGTQSTDTQYFGPGTRLTVL.

The gene calls are TRBV28 and TRBJ2-1, with 10 nucleotides matching TRBD1. Germline assignment: CDR1 MDHEN and CDR2 SYDVKM. The CDR3 spans 16 residues. The trim removed 4 bases at V and 8 bases at J, leaving 11 bases unmatched. CDR3 bases: TGTGCCAGCAGTTCCCCCAGGGACAGGGGAGGCGATGAGCAGTTCTTC. Its protein product is CASSSPRDRGGDEQFF.

This sequence joins TRBV5-1 and TRBJ2-3, with 9 nucleotides matching TRBD2. The CDR3 is 19 residues long. CDR1 and CDR2 (germline): SGHRS, YFSETQ. Trimming took 3 bases from V and 6 from J; bases not matched to a gene: 20. The CDR3, as DNA: TGCGCCAGCAGCTCCCCCCGAGGTAGCGGGAGCCAGATTTTGGATACGCAGTATTTT. It encodes CASSSPRGSGSQILDTQYF.

The V and J genes are TRBV5-1 and TRBJ1-1; D not resolved. Deletions cut 3 bases from V and 4 bases from J, with 13 bases between. Looked up from germline, CDR1 is SGHRS and CDR2 is YFSETQ. CDR3 size: 14 residues. CDR3 in amino acids: CASSSGLTTTEAFF. DNA for the CDR3: TGCGCCAGCAGCTCTGGCTTGACTACCACTGAAGCTTTCTTT.

J is TRBJ1-1 and V is TRBV19; D remains ambiguous. This CDR3 region has 14 residues. The germline V gene has CDR1 LNHDA and CDR2 SQIVND (reference sequence). Trimming removed 7 bases at V and 0 bases at J, with 12 bases between. The CDR3 reads CASTRGSVNTEAFF. The CDR3 DNA reads as TGTGCCAGTACCCGAGGGTCGGTGAACACTGAAGCTTTCTTT.